This T cell receptor beta chain was captured in a study of T cell responses to AZD1222 COVID-19 vaccine (dated by TCRdb to the early 2020s). For context, the study as a whole: TCR sequencing was performed for over 230 trial participants, of whom approximately 200 were given two doses of AZD1222 and around 26 were given two doses of MenACWY control vaccine. Trial participants were enrolled into age subgroups of 18-55, 56-69 and 70-plus years, which contained around 150, 29 and 61 TCR-sequenced participants, respectively. Overall study results and their limits: Only 5 to 7 AZD1222 recipients were SARS-CoV-2 seropositive at baseline, limiting conclusions about previously exposed vaccinees. Participants were mostly white British, with more females than males. The authors suggested clonal diversity may have been underestimated. Reportedly, close to half of the unique spike-specific TCRs recognized epitopes lying outside the regions that are mutated in the B.1.351 and B.1.1.7 variants. Spike-specific TCR breadth and depth rose significantly after two AZD1222 doses compared with day 0 and with MenACWY recipients. Because no samples from the day 14 peak response were available, repertoires could be characterized only after the peak T cell response. In the small 56-69-year group, the increase in depth fell short of significance, most likely because of low power. Vaccine-associated CD4 TCRs spanned the whole spike protein, with dominant responses in regions 160-218 and 743-854.

The CDR3 regions of human TCRbeta chains were subjected to immunosequencing. In the original analysis: TCRs in the repertoires were matched against a reference library of SARS-CoV-2-specific TCRs that had been generated with the MIRA antigen-specificity platform. Breadth was defined as the fraction of unique TCRs that were SARS-CoV-2-associated. Depth was defined as the fraction of total T cells that were SARS-CoV-2-associated. Using the MIRA data, every spike-specific TCR was mapped to the spike region that the TCR reacted to and assigned to either a CD4 or a CD8 class. Log10-transformed breadth and depth values were compared by one-way ANOVA with Sidak's multiple comparisons tests. TCRdb re-hosts the immuneACCESS table, in-frame sequences only. Its copies lack some clones; in the studies checked, an unresolved V gene accounts for under half of them, and the cause for the rest is not known. The V and J calls and clone size are taken from that table; D and trimming were inferred from the DNA. The sample table records roughly 80,000 clones; about 89% of these occur just once. The top ten constitute 3.5% to 5% of the sample.

Trimming removed 0 bases from V and 12 bases from J, leaving 13 bases between the germline ends. As encoded in the germline V gene, CDR1 is ENHRY while CDR2 is SYGVKD. Including the terminal cysteine and phenylalanine, the CDR3 comprises 13 residues. Here the CDR3 DNA is all that survives: 39 bases in frame from base 1. This specimen's time point label, per the study, means: baseline before first vaccination. In the paper's terms, the treatment or condition label means: meningococcal conjugate vaccine given as trial control. Vaccinee samples were obtained from the UK trials COV001 and COV002, which included a single-blind randomized controlled phase 2/3 trial of AZD1222 (ChAdOx1 nCoV-19) in healthy adults. Trial participant PBMC samples were collected at day 0 and day 28 after the second dose for TCRbeta chain sequencing. Comments on this clone: The clone's antigen remains unknown. The record has no base qualities; no much larger clone is one base away.

This receptor was obtained from an adult in good health. This receptor chain uses TRBV10-3 and TRBJ2-3, with the identity of the D gene unclear. The sequences come from peripheral blood, collected on day 0 of MenACWY control vaccination. The CDR3 protein sequence reads: CAISESGSLAQYF. The DNA sequence is as follows: TGTGCCATCAGTGAGTCGGGCAGTCTGGCACAGTATTTT.